This TCR beta chain was recovered during a study of blood T cell repertoires in COVID-19. The CDR3 is 17 residues long. The V and J ends lost 0 bases and 5 bases, in that order; junction bases with no gene match: 11. The germline V gene encodes CDR1 MGHRA and CDR2 YSYEKL. In the authors' methods: Reference gene primer amplification gave estimated nucleated cell counts. Produced via immunoSEQ multiplex PCR; TCRdb's table is partial and in-frame only. V and J calls and clone size are as listed in that table; D and trimming were resolved from the DNA. The profile shows roughly 70,000 clones, around nine tenths of them singletons.

Input material: peripheral blood. This chain links TRBV4-1 with TRBJ2-3; 7 bases align to TRBD2. The sequence was collected from a man aged 55 to 69 with acute or convalescent COVID-19. In nucleotides, the CDR3 is TGCGCCAGCAGCCAAGATCCCCAGCGGGGCACGGGAGATACGCAGTATTTT. Translated: CASSQDPQRGTGDTQYF.